This TCR beta chain stems from a study of siplizumab effects on memory and regulatory T cells (dated by TCRdb to about 2019). For the study in its entirety: The study examined how the anti-CD2 antibody siplizumab affects alloreactive T-cell subsets in allogeneic mixed lymphocyte reactions built from human PBMCs.

This clone was seen only a few times. Its antigen target is currently unknown. Per-base quality was not reported, and no clone a single base away is much larger than it. The library was built by means of the immunoSEQ multiplex PCR assay. Some 9.9 x 10^4 TCR templates per sample were assayed by the deep sequencing platform. Genomic DNA extracted from sorted T cells was the material used for TCRbeta CDR3 sequencing. The source study handled its data this way. The R programming language was used for clonal analysis of TCRbeta CDR3 data. Alloreactive CD4+ and CD8+ clones were identified by comparing unstimulated samples to CFSE-low samples taken after the reaction. Alloreactive CD4+ clones were assigned to regulatory or non-regulatory origin by matching sequences to sorted unstimulated Treg and non-Treg repertoires. The table was pulled from immuneACCESS by TCRdb, which kept in-frame rearrangements only. Such tables lose some clones; where checked, under half of the loss comes from unresolved V genes, and the rest has no known cause. The V and J calls and clone size were taken over from that table, and D and trimming were inferred from the DNA. Within this sample are more than 45,000 clones, with just over 90% of them counted one time only. In total, the top ten clones hold about 40% of the sample.

Sorted unstimulated T cells and proliferating T cells recovered from mixed lymphocyte reactions were subjected to TCRbeta CDR3 sequencing. Fresh whole blood from approximately ten HLA-typed healthy donors was used to isolate PBMCs. Measured from the cysteine to the phenylalanine, the CDR3 is 17 residues long. Only CDR3 DNA remains: 51 bases, in frame from the first base. The germline V gene supplies CDR1 SGDLS and CDR2 YYNGEE. V loses 0 bases, J loses 1 base, and the germline ends lie 11 bases apart. The full study reports these points: Of the alloreactive CD4+ clones that could be mapped, the Treg-derived share averaged almost 70% with siplizumab compared with around 27% in control reactions. The cumulative frequency of alloreactive sequences that could be traced back to unstimulated CD4+ memory T cells was significantly reduced by siplizumab. Compared with memory T cells, unstimulated naive T cells appeared more diverse, and naive cells seemed to make a substantial contribution to the alloresponse. For roughly 75-97% of proliferating CD4+ or CD8+ clones, no naive or memory phenotype could be assigned. Whether proliferating Tregs from siplizumab cultures actually had suppressive function was not functionally confirmed. Because sequences below about 10^-5 frequency were poorly captured, only a minor fraction of alloreactive clones could be mapped to unstimulated subsets.

The origin of this receptor is a human donor in good health. The sample was CD8+ T cells sorted from blood. The sequence is built from TRBV9 and TRBJ2-6, with TRBD1 as a weak D call on 6 bases. The CDR3 loop reads CASSVGTAPSGANVLTF. The nucleotide sequence reads as follows: TGTGCCAGCAGCGTAGGGACAGCCCCTTCTGGGGCCAACGTCCTGACTTTC. The CDR3, completed at both ends by the reference TRBV9 and TRBJ2-6 genes, gives the full variable domain DSGVTQTPKHLITATGQRVTLRCSPRSGDLSVYWYQQSLDQGLQFLIQYYNGEERAKGNILERFSAQQFPDLHSELNLSSLELGDSALYFCASSVGTAPSGANVLTFGAGSRLTVL.